A single sample is the source of the 24 T cell receptor beta chains below, sequenced in a study of blood T cell repertoires in COVID-19. Only in-frame clones appear in the TCRdb table, and some are missing; sequencing was by immunoSEQ multiplex PCR. This sample has about 200,000 clones, with around 90% found just once. The sample consisted of peripheral blood. The receptors stem from a man aged 50 or older with acute or convalescent COVID-19.

For the CDR3, the DNA is TGTGCCAGCAGCATGGGGGCGGGGGCAACTAATGAAAAACTGTTTTTT. Translation: CASSMGAGATNEKLFF. The chain is built from TRBV9 and TRBJ1-4, with D perhaps TRBD1 (6 bases). V lost 4 bases, J lost 0 bases, and 13 bases lay in between. Germline CDR1 SGDLS, CDR2 YYNGEE. CDR3 length: 16 residues.

The V call is TRBV28, the J call TRBJ1-1; tentative D call: TRBD1 (6 bases). The CDR3 extends over 14 amino acids. CDR1 and CDR2 from the germline V gene are MDHEN and SYDVKM. Trimming cost V 8 bases and J 9 bases, with 22 bases left between them. The CDR3 sequence is CASRRGGERGKAFF. CDR3 coding DNA: TGTGCCAGCCGTAGGGGGGGCGAGAGGGGGAAAGCTTTCTTT.

The table lists this clone with a count of one. The rearrangement joins TRBV5-8 to TRBJ2-7; D gene unclear. CDR3 length: 14 residues. The V gene's germline CDR1 is SGHTS and CDR2 YDEGEE. V was clipped by 0 bases and J by 2 bases, with 9 bases between them. The CDR3: CASSLGGEAYEQYV. CDR3 in DNA: TGTGCCAGCAGCTTGGGCGGTGAAGCCTACGAGCAGTACGTC.

The V and J genes are TRBV3-1 (or the pseudogene TRBV3-2) and TRBJ2-2, with a weak D call TRBD2 (6 bases). Trimming cost V 2 bases and J 3 bases, with 13 bases left between them. This CDR3 has 16 residues. The germline gives CDR1 LGHDT, CDR2 YNNKEL (reference sequence). The CDR3, as DNA: TGTGCCAGCAGCCAATCTGGGGACTTGTACACCGGGGAGCTGTTTTTT. Its translation: CASSQSGDLYTGELFF.

J is TRBJ2-3 and V is TRBV5-4, with 10 positions matching TRBD2. J gave up 3 bases and V 2 bases, and 6 bases lay outside the gene matches. Germline V gene lookup returns CDR1 SGHNT and CDR2 YYREEE (reference sequence). The CDR3 has 16 amino acids. CDR3 in DNA: TGTGCCAGCAGCTTCCGGACTAGCGGAATGACAGATACGCAGTATTTT. It is translated as CASSFRTSGMTDTQYF.

The chain couples TRBV7-9 to TRBJ2-5, with 8 bases matching TRBD1. Germline V lookup: CDR1 SEHNR, CDR2 FQNEAQ (reference sequence). After removal of 6 bases from V and 3 bases from J, the junction contained 6 bases not matched to a gene. CDR3 size: 14 residues. The CDR3 reads CASRRAGQEETQYF. Written as DNA, the CDR3 is TGTGCCAGCAGGAGGGCGGGACAGGAAGAGACCCAGTACTTC.

The V and J genes are TRBV10-3 and TRBJ2-5; tentatively, D is TRBD1 (6 bases). The CDR3 sequence is 12 residues long. The germline V gene encodes CDR1 ENHRY and CDR2 SYGVKD. The V end lost 10 bases, the J end lost 0 bases, and 9 bases lay between the germline ends. The CDR3: CASRDNQETQYF. The CDR3, as DNA: TGTGCCAGCCGGGACAACCAAGAGACCCAGTACTTC.

The V gene is TRBV4-1, the J gene TRBJ2-5; D unresolved. In germline, CDR1 is MGHRA, CDR2 YSYEKL. This CDR3 has 15 residues. V was shortened by 3 bases and J by 5 bases, with 16 bases between the two germline ends. For the CDR3, the DNA is TGCGCCAGCAGCCAGGGTTTTGGCAGGCCGGAGACCCAGTACTTC. This sequence encodes CASSQGFGRPETQYF.

V is TRBV7-3 and J is TRBJ2-7; 7 bases match TRBD1. The CDR3 totals 13 residues. Trimming cost V 5 bases and J 2 bases; bases outside gene matches: 3. Germline V gene data show CDR1 as SGHTA and CDR2 as FQGTGA. DNA of the CDR3: TGTGCCAGCAGCCGAGGGACAGCCTACGAGCAGTACTTC. It yields the protein CASSRGTAYEQYF.

This clone was seen only once. The genes are TRBV6-5 and TRBJ2-3; D might be TRBD1 (6 bases). This CDR3 contains 15 residues. V dropped 5 bases and J dropped 1 base, with 13 bases sitting between them. CDR1 and CDR2 from the germline V gene are MNHEY and SVGAGI. The CDR3 sequence is CASSPRGGRTDTQYF. The CDR3 nucleotides read TGTGCCAGCAGTCCCCGAGGGGGACGCACAGATACGCAGTATTTT.

This chain links TRBV5-1 with TRBJ1-2; D is uncertain. Deletions cut 1 base from V and 3 bases from J, with 7 bases between. The CDR3 totals 13 residues. Germline loops: CDR1 SGHRS, CDR2 YFSETQ. The CDR3 loop reads CASSLHKDYGYTF. CDR3 DNA sequence: TGCGCCAGCAGCTTGCACAAAGACTATGGCTACACCTTC.

The chain joins TRBV2 to TRBJ1-1, with TRBD1 matching 9 bases. The CDR3 is 15 residues long. V dropped 6 bases and J dropped 0; count of bases not matched to a gene: 5. Per germline, CDR1 SNHLY and CDR2 FYNNEI. The CDR3 DNA reads as TGTGCCAGCAGACGGACAGGGGAAATGAACACTGAAGCTTTCTTT. Translation gives CASRRTGEMNTEAFF.

The V call is TRBV5-1, the J call TRBJ1-5, with TRBD1 identical over 7 bases. V shed 4 bases and J 2 bases; nucleotides not matched to a gene: 6. Germline V CDR1 and CDR2: SGHRS, YFSETQ. The CDR3 loop spans 15 amino acids. The CDR3 loop reads CASSATGVGNQPQHF. DNA for the CDR3: TGCGCCAGCAGCGCCACAGGGGTGGGCAATCAGCCCCAGCATTTT.

V gene TRBV5-4 combines with J gene TRBJ2-3, with 8 nucleotides matching TRBD2. The germline V gene has CDR1 SGHNT and CDR2 YYREEE (reference sequence). V trimming: 0 bases; J trimming: 2 bases; junction bases outside the gene matches: 5. This CDR3 has 16 residues. The CDR3 is CASSLDLAGITDTQYF. In DNA form, the CDR3 reads TGTGCCAGCAGCTTGGACTTAGCGGGAATCACAGATACGCAGTATTTT. The variable domain in full, with the rest retrieved from reference TRBV5-4 and TRBJ2-3, is ETGVTQSPTHLIKTRGQQVTLRCSSQSGHNTVSWYQQALGQGPQFIFQYYREEENGRGNFPPRFSGLQFPNYSSELNVNALELDDSALYLCASSLDLAGITDTQYFGPGTRLTVL.

The J gene is TRBJ2-2, the V gene TRBV10-3, with a tentative D call TRBD2 (7 bases). The germline gives CDR1 ENHRY, CDR2 SYGVKD. V was shortened by 8 bases and J by 1 base, with 14 bases between the two germline ends. The CDR3 loop spans 15 amino acids. CDR3 coding DNA: TGTGCCATCCGTGGGGGGGGCAGGAACACCGGGGAGCTGTTTTTT. It encodes CAIRGGGRNTGELFF.

The chain uses TRBV10-1 and TRBJ2-2, with TRBD2 matching 11 bases. With V trimmed by 4 bases and J by 6 bases, 7 bases remained unmatched. The CDR3 runs to 16 residues. Germline V CDR1 and CDR2: WNHNN, SYGVQD (reference sequence). CDR3 bases: TGCGCCAGCAGTGCCGCAACTAGCGGGAGTCCCGGGGAGCTGTTTTTT. Amino acid sequence: CASSAATSGSPGELFF.

The J gene is TRBJ2-5, the V gene TRBV2; D call uncertain. The length of the CDR3 is 13 residues. Trimming stripped 6 bases from V and 3 bases from J, with 11 bases between. Germline CDR1 and CDR2: SNHLY and FYNNEI. DNA for the CDR3: TGTGCCAGCAGCGAACGGCGGAAAGAGACCCAGTACTTC. This codes for CASSERRKETQYF.

This clone was found once. This rearrangement joins TRBV5-4 to TRBJ2-3; no definite D call. The CDR3 runs to 16 residues. Germline lookup yields CDR1 SGHNT and CDR2 YYREEE (reference sequence). V was cut by 0 bases and J by 0 bases, with 11 bases left in between. This CDR3 is CASSLGRTTSTDTQYF. The CDR3, as DNA: TGTGCCAGCAGCTTGGGGCGTACGACTAGCACAGATACGCAGTATTTT.

The gene calls are TRBV7-9 and TRBJ2-1; tentatively, D is TRBD2 (5 bases). Germline V lookup: CDR1 SEHNR, CDR2 FQNEAQ (reference sequence). This CDR3 has 15 residues. V lost 2 bases to trimming and J lost 6 bases, with 14 bases between them. This chain's CDR3 is CASSLSITEVNEQFF. CDR3 bases: TGTGCCAGCAGCTTATCCATAACGGAGGTCAATGAGCAGTTCTTC. Based on the CDR3 plus reference TRBV7-9 and TRBJ2-1, the full variable domain is DTGVSQNPRHKITKRGQNVTFRCDPISEHNRLYWYRQTLGQGPEFLTYFQNEAQLEKSRLLSDRFSAERPKGSFSTLEIQRTEQGDSAMYLCASSLSITEVNEQFFGPGTRLTVL.

This chain uses TRBV10-3 with TRBJ1-5, with TRBD1 as a possible D gene (6 bases). This CDR3 has 13 residues. The V end was cut by 4 bases, the J end by 5 bases, with 9 bases between. The germline CDR1 and CDR2 sequences are ENHRY and SYGVKD. The CDR3 DNA follows: TGTGCCATCAGTGGACAGGAAGATCAGCCCCAGCATTTT. Translating it yields CAISGQEDQPQHF.

The J gene is TRBJ2-1, the V gene TRBV29-1, with TRBD1 matching over 7 bases. The germline gives CDR1 SQVTM, CDR2 ANQGSEA. Trimming cost V 6 bases and J 7 bases; bases outside gene matches: 6. This CDR3 has 12 amino acids. The CDR3 is CSVATGFNEQFF. The CDR3 DNA reads TGCAGCGTGGCGACAGGGTTTAATGAGCAGTTCTTC.

The chain has TRBV6-5 and TRBJ1-5; 7 positions match TRBD1. The germline V gene has CDR1 MNHEY and CDR2 SVGAGI. The CDR3 is 13 amino acids. J gave up 5 bases and V 7 bases, and 5 bases lay outside the gene matches. The CDR3 bases are TGTGCCAGCAAGACAGGGCTTGATCAGCCCCAGCATTTT. Protein: CASKTGLDQPQHF.

This chain uses TRBV4-3 with TRBJ1-2; D is possibly TRBD1 (6 bases). In germline, CDR1 is LGHNA, CDR2 YSLEER. The ends were cut back, 0 bases at V and 6 bases at J, with 17 bases in the middle. The CDR3 spans 16 residues. CDR3 amino acids: CASSQDGGAALDGYTF. CDR3 nucleotide sequence: TGCGCCAGCAGCCAAGATGGGGGGGCAGCTTTGGATGGCTACACCTTC.

The DNA for the CDR3 is TGTGCCAGCATAGGAGGGGAATTCGCAGATACGCAGTATTTT. This codes for CASIGGEFADTQYF. The chain has TRBV6-5 and TRBJ2-3, with D possibly matching TRBD2 (6 bases). The CDR3 spans 14 residues. Trimming took 7 bases from V and 4 from J, leaving 15 bases between them. From germline, CDR1 is MNHEY and CDR2 SVGAGI.